The 25 T cell receptor beta chains below all came from one sample that was sequenced in a study of blood T cells in healthy people across ages. A second PCR, run for about 6 to 11 cycles, used a sample-barcoded 5' primer plus a J-beta primer mix. TCRdb re-analysed the 5' RACE reads in MiXCR, keeping a single row per CDR3 protein. The sample carries 800,000 or so distinct CDR3 sequences, just under 25% recorded once. A further study also used this sample, focusing on T cells of mothers and their children.

Material: blood. These receptors originate from a boy between 10 and 17 years old in good health.

The rearrangement joins TRBV29-1 to TRBJ1-2, with no clear D. V was trimmed by 4 bases and J by 4 bases, leaving 10 bases between them. Looked up from germline, CDR1 is SQVTM and CDR2 is ANQGSEA. CDR3 size: 12 residues. This CDR3 reads CSVGTDIYGYTF. The CDR3 DNA is TGCAGCGTTGGTACAGACATCTATGGCTACACCTTC. Full variable domain (remainder filled in from reference TRBV29-1 and TRBJ1-2): SAVISQKPSRDICQRGTSLTIQCQVDSQVTMMFWYRQQPGQSLTLIATANQGSEATYESGFVIDKFPISRPNLTFSTLTVSNMSPEDSSIYLCSVGTDIYGYTFGSGTRLTVV.

This clonotype was observed a few times. The chain employs TRBV7-8 and TRBJ1-3; D gene unclear. V shed 1 base and J shed 0 bases, with 4 bases lying between them. The CDR3 is 14 residues long. Germline values: CDR1 SGHVS, CDR2 FQNEAQ. CDR3 nucleotides: TGTGCCAGCAGCTTAGGGAGCTCTGGAAACACCATATATTTT. It codes for CASSLGSSGNTIYF.

The chain links TRBV9 to TRBJ2-1; 9 bases match TRBD1. V lost 0 bases to trimming and J lost 7 bases; unmatched junction nucleotides: 8. The germline V gene has CDR1 SGDLS and CDR2 YYNGEE. The CDR3 runs 16 residues. The CDR3: CASSVGYRGRGNEQFF. The CDR3 DNA sequence: TGTGCCAGCAGCGTAGGTTACAGGGGGCGAGGGAATGAGCAGTTCTTC.

This clonotype was detected only a few times. V is TRBV24-1 and J is TRBJ2-5; tentatively, D is TRBD1 (5 bases). CDR3 size: 15 residues. Germline V gene lookup returns CDR1 KGHDR and CDR2 SFDVKD. The V gene lost 4 bases and the J gene lost 1 base, with 12 bases spanning the gap. CDR3 in amino acids: CATSEGWGSQETQYF. The CDR3 DNA reads TGTGCCACCAGTGAAGGGTGGGGCAGCCAAGAGACCCAGTACTTC.

This clonotype appeared a few times. The J gene is TRBJ2-7, the V gene TRBV11-2, with 7 bases fitting TRBD2. With V trimmed by 0 bases and J by 4 bases, 9 bases remained unmatched. In germline, CDR1 is SGHAT, CDR2 FQNNGV. The CDR3 runs 16 residues. DNA of the CDR3: TGTGCCAGCAGCTTAGATTGGGGCGGGAGCAGATACGAGCAGTACTTC. Translating it yields CASSLDWGGSRYEQYF.

This chain uses TRBV20-1 with TRBJ2-4; TRBD2 might be the D (5 bases). The CDR3 contains 15 residues. Per the germline V gene, CDR1 is DFQATT and CDR2 is SNEGSKA (reference sequence). Deletions cut 6 bases from V and 1 base from J, with 16 bases between. This CDR3 reads CSARPGLWAKNIQYF. The CDR3 DNA is TGCAGTGCCCGACCGGGGTTGTGGGCCAAAAACATTCAGTACTTC.

This clonotype was seen more than once but under ten times. CDR3 DNA: TGCAGTGCCGCCGACCGGGGCTCCTACGAGCAGTACTTC. Protein sequence: CSAADRGSYEQYF. The chain combines TRBV20-1 with TRBJ2-7; D might be TRBD2 (5 bases). The CDR3 has 13 residues. Between the trimmed V and J ends, which lost 6 bases and 0 bases, there was a span of 12 bases. Germline V CDR1 and CDR2: DFQATT, SNEGSKA (reference sequence).

This clonotype was seen many times. The V call is TRBV7-2, the J call TRBJ2-1; 8 positions agree with TRBD2. V dropped 3 bases and J dropped 3; count of bases not matched to a gene: 1. The V gene's germline CDR1 is SGHTA and CDR2 FQGNSA. The CDR3 spans 14 residues. The CDR3 here is CASSFTSGYNEQFF. The CDR3 DNA sequence: TGTGCCAGCAGCTTTACTAGCGGCTACAATGAGCAGTTCTTC.

This clonotype was observed a few times. The genes are TRBV4-2 and TRBJ1-1, with 9 bases identical to TRBD1. The V gene end was trimmed by 3 bases and the J gene end by 8 bases; junction bases not matched to a gene: 7. CDR3 length equals 14 residues. Looked up from germline, CDR1 is LGHNA and CDR2 is YNFKEQ. CDR3 in amino acids: CASSQGTGSEEAFF. The CDR3 DNA follows: TGTGCCAGCAGCCAGGGGACAGGGTCGGAGGAAGCTTTCTTT.

This clonotype came up many times. V usage is TRBV4-3 and J usage is TRBJ2-1, with unresolved D. CDR1 LGHNA and CDR2 YSLEER come from the germline V gene. V was cut by 0 bases and J by 5 bases, with 14 bases left in between. The CDR3 length is 16 residues. CDR3 DNA: TGCGCCAGCAGCCAAGATTTCTCTCGTCAAAACAATGAGCAGTTCTTC. It encodes CASSQDFSRQNNEQFF.

A few counts support this clonotype. This chain joins TRBV7-9 and TRBJ2-1; D unclear. Germline CDR1 reads SEHNR; CDR2 reads FQNEAQ (reference sequence). This CDR3 has 15 residues. V shed 1 base and J shed 9 bases, with 16 bases lying between them. The CDR3, as DNA: TGTGCCAGCAGCTTAGTCTCGGCGTTTCTTGGTGAGCAGTTCTTC. Protein: CASSLVSAFLGEQFF.

This clonotype has just a few counts. This chain uses TRBV7-2 with TRBJ2-5, with TRBD2 matching 8 bases. CDR3 length: 16 amino acids. In germline, CDR1 is SGHTA, CDR2 FQGNSA. The ends lost 8 bases at V and 3 bases at J; junction bases unmatched: 14. As DNA, the CDR3 is TGTGCCAGCGGCAAAAATACCGGGAGGGAGAAAGAGACCCAGTACTTC. Translating it yields CASGKNTGREKETQYF.

The table lists this clonotype with a few counts. The J gene is TRBJ2-5, the V gene TRBV25-1, with 11 positions matching TRBD2. The better agreement between TRBJ2-7 and the DNA end casts doubt on the J call. The CDR3 consists of 15 residues. Per the germline V gene, CDR1 is MGHDK and CDR2 is SYGVNS. The CDR3 DNA reads TGTGCCAGCAGGGGGTTCGGGACTAGCGGCTACGAGCAGTACTTC. Translating gives CASRGFGTSGYEQYF.

The chain employs TRBV5-8 and TRBJ2-3, with 11 bases identical to TRBD2. V shed 5 bases and J 6 bases; nucleotides not matched to a gene: 8. This CDR3 region has 15 residues. Germline V gives CDR1 SGHTS, CDR2 YDEGEE. In nucleotides, the CDR3 is TGTGCCAGCAGGTTAGCGGGAGGGCCACCTGATACGCAGTATTTT. Protein sequence: CASRLAGGPPDTQYF.

V is TRBV24-1 and J is TRBJ1-2, with D maybe TRBD1 (5 bases). The CDR3 loop spans 16 amino acids. The germline V gene has CDR1 KGHDR and CDR2 SFDVKD. Trimming stripped 3 bases from V and 0 bases from J, with 13 bases between. DNA for the CDR3: TGTGCCACCAGTGATGGGGGGGTTACAGCTAACTATGGCTACACCTTC. This sequence encodes CATSDGGVTANYGYTF.

This chain joins TRBV27 and TRBJ2-6; TRBD1 might be the D (5 bases). CDR3 length: 15 residues. Trimming removed 9 bases from V and 0 bases from J, with 12 bases in between. From germline, CDR1 is MNHEY and CDR2 SMNVEV (reference sequence). CDR3 region: CASSTGYSGANVLTF. Here the CDR3 DNA reads TGTGCCAGTTCCACAGGTTACTCTGGGGCCAACGTCCTGACTTTC. The whole variable domain, filled in from reference TRBV27 and TRBJ2-6, reads EAQVTQNPRYLITVTGKKLTVTCSQNMNHEYMSWYRQDPGLGLRQIYYSMNVEVTDKGDVPEGYKVSRKEKRNFPLILESPSPNQTSLYFCASSTGYSGANVLTFGAGSRLTVL.

The chain joins TRBV29-1 to TRBJ2-4; perhaps D is TRBD1 or TRBD2 (6 bases each). V was pared by 3 bases and J by 6 bases, with 21 bases between. Germline CDR1 is SQVTM and CDR2 is ANQGSEA. The CDR3 runs 16 residues. The CDR3 region has the DNA TGCAGCGTTGAGTCACAGGGAGGCGTTCTGGGAAACATTCAGTACTTC. Amino acid sequence: CSVESQGGVLGNIQYF.

This clonotype has just a few counts. The chain links TRBV29-1 to TRBJ2-1; 8 nucleotides line up with TRBD1. The CDR3 totals 16 residues. Germline trimming cut 6 bases from V and 0 bases from J; bases unmatched to any gene: 10. Germline loops: CDR1 SQVTM, CDR2 ANQGSEA. The CDR3 bases are TGCAGCGTGGACCCCGGGACAGGTCACTCCTACAATGAGCAGTTCTTC. Translation: CSVDPGTGHSYNEQFF.

This clonotype came up a few times. Sequence at one end of the junction differs from germline and may be a read error. The chain uses TRBV12-3 or TRBV12-4 and TRBJ1-1, with 7 positions matching TRBD1. This CDR3 contains 15 residues. The CDR3 DNA reads as TGTGCCAACAGTCCTAGACAGGGATCGAACACTGAAGCTTTCTTT. Protein product: CANSPRQGSNTEAFF.

The V call is TRBV13, the J call TRBJ2-1, with 7 bases lining up with TRBD1. Germline V gives CDR1 PRHDT, CDR2 FYEKMQ (reference sequence). V lost 2 bases, J lost 5 bases, and 6 bases stayed unmatched. There are 15 residues in the CDR3. The CDR3 DNA is TGTGCCAGCAGCTTACCGCAGGGGGATAACAATGAGCAGTTCTTC. This translates into CASSLPQGDNNEQFF.

The chain employs TRBV6-4 and TRBJ2-3; 12 positions match TRBD2. Trimming at V came to 4 bases and at J to 2 bases, leaving 4 bases not matched to a gene. The germline V gene has CDR1 MRHNA and CDR2 SNTAGT. The CDR3 contains 16 residues. The CDR3 reads CASSATSGSPTDTQYF. DNA of the CDR3: TGTGCCAGCAGTGCGACTAGCGGGAGCCCCACAGATACGCAGTATTTT.

The sample holds a few counts of this clonotype. This chain connects TRBV6-2 or TRBV6-3 to TRBJ2-7; 7 nucleotides agree with TRBD1. After removal of 4 bases from V and 0 bases from J, the junction contained 6 bases not matched to a gene. CDR1 and CDR2 from the germline V gene are MNHEY and SVGEGT. The CDR3 totals 15 residues. CDR3 sequence (DNA): TGTGCCAGCAGTTGGGACAGCGATAGCTCCTACGAGCAGTACTTC. Encoded protein: CASSWDSDSSYEQYF.

The V call is TRBV9, the J call TRBJ1-1; D gene uncertain. Germline loops: CDR1 SGDLS, CDR2 YYNGEE. Trimming removed 4 bases from V and 0 bases from J, with 10 bases in between. This CDR3 spans 14 amino acids. CDR3 protein: CASSPRIMNTEAFF. CDR3 DNA sequence: TGTGCCAGCAGCCCTAGAATCATGAACACTGAAGCTTTCTTT.

This clonotype was counted between two and nine times. V is TRBV7-8 and J is TRBJ2-5; 7 positions agree with TRBD2. TRBJ2-1 matches the DNA end more closely, so the J call is doubtful. The CDR3 contains 15 residues. Per the germline V gene, CDR1 is SGHVS and CDR2 is FQNEAQ. CDR3 loop: CASSWWGGAYNEQFF. The CDR3 DNA reads as TGTGCCAGCAGCTGGTGGGGGGGGGCCTACAATGAGCAGTTCTTC.

The CDR3, as DNA: TGTGCCAGCAGTTTATACCCGGACCCGAACACCGGGGAGCTGTTTTTT. It encodes CASSLYPDPNTGELFF. The V and J genes are TRBV28 and TRBJ2-2, with unresolved D. The CDR3 spans 16 residues. Trimming pared 1 base from V and 0 bases from J, leaving 9 bases between. Germline V gives CDR1 MDHEN, CDR2 SYDVKM.